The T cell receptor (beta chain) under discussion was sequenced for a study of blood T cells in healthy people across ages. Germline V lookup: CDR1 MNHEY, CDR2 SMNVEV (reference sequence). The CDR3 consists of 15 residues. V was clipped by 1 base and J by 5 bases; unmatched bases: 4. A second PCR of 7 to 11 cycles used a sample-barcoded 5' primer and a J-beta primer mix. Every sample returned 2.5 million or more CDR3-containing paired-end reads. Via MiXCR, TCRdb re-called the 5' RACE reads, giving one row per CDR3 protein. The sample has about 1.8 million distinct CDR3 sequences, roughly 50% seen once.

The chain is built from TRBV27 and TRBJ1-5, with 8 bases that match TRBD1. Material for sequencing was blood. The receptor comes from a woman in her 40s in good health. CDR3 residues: CASSLYQGADQPQHF. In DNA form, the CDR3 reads TGTGCCAGCAGTTTATACCAGGGGGCGGATCAGCCCCAGCATTTT.